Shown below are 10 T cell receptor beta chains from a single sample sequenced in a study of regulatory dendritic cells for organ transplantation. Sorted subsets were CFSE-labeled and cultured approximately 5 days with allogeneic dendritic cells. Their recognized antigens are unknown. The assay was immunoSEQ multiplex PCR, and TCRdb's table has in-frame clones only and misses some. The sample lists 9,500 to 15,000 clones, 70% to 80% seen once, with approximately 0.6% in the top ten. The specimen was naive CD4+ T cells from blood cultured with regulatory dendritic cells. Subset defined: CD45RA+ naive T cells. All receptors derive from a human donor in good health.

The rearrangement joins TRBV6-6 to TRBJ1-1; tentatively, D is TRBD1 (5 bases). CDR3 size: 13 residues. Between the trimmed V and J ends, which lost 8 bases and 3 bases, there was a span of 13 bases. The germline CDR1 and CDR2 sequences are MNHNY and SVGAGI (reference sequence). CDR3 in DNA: TGTGCCAGCGGGGGGGGTCGAGACACTGAAGCTTTCTTT. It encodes CASGGGRDTEAFF.

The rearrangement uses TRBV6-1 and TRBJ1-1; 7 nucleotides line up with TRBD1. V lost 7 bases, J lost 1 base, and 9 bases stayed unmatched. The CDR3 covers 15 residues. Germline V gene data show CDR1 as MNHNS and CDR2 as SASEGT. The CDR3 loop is CASISAGTANTEAFF. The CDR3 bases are TGTGCCAGCATCTCAGCCGGGACAGCGAACACTGAAGCTTTCTTT.

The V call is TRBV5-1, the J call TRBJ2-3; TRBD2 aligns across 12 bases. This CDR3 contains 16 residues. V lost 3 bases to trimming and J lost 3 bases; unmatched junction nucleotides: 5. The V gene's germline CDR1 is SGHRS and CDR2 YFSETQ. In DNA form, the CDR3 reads TGCGCCAGCAGCTCACCGGGACTAGCGGGTACAGATACGCAGTATTTT. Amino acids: CASSSPGLAGTDTQYF. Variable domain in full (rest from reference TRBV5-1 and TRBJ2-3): KAGVTQTPRYLIKTRGQQVTLSCSPISGHRSVSWYQQTPGQGLQFLFEYFSETQRNKGNFPGRFSGRQFSNSRSEMNVSTLELGDSALYLCASSSPGLAGTDTQYFGPGTRLTVL.

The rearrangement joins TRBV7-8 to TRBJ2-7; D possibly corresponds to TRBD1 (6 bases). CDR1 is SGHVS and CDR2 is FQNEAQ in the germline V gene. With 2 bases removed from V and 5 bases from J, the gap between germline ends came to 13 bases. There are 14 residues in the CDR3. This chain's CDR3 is CASSLIEWGHEQYF. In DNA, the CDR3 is TGTGCCAGCAGCTTAATCGAGTGGGGGCACGAGCAGTACTTC.

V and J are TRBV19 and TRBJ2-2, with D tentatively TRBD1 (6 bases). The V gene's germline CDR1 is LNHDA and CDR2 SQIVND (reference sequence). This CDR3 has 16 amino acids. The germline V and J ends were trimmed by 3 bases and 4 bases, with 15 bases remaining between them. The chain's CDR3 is CASSIRRGAFTGELFF. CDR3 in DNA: TGTGCCAGTAGTATTCGCAGGGGCGCATTCACCGGGGAGCTGTTTTTT.

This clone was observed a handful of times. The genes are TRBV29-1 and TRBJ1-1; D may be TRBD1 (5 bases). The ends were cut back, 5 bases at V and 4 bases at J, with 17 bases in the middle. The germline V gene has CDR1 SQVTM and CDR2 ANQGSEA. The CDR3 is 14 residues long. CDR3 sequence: CSVFLLTAATEAFF. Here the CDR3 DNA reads TGCAGCGTTTTCCTCCTGACAGCCGCCACTGAAGCTTTCTTT.

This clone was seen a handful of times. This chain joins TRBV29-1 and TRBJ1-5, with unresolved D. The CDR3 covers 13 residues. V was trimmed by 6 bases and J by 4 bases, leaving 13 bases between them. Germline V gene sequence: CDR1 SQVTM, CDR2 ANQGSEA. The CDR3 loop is CSVSAGLNQPQHF. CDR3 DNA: TGCAGCGTCTCGGCAGGACTTAATCAGCCCCAGCATTTT.

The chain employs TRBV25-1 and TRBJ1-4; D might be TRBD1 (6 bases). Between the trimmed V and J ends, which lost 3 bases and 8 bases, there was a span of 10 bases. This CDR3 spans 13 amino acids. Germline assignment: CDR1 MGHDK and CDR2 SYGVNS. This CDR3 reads CASSEGGGEKLFF. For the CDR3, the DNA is TGTGCCAGCAGTGAGGGAGGGGGAGAAAAACTGTTTTTT.

CDR3 DNA: TGCGCCAGCAGCACCCTTACCGAGGGCACTGAAGCTTTCTTT. Protein sequence: CASSTLTEGTEAFF. This sequence joins TRBV5-1 and TRBJ1-1, with no clear D. Germline V CDR1 and CDR2: SGHRS, YFSETQ. The CDR3 runs 14 residues. Trimming took off 4 bases at V and 4 bases at J, with 14 bases between the two ends.

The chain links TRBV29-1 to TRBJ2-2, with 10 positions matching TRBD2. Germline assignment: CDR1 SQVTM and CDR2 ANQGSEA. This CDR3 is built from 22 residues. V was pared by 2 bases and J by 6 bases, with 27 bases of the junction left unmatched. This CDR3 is CSVESGRQRYSLSGGGPGELFF. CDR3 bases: TGCAGCGTTGAATCAGGCCGGCAGCGGTATAGTCTGAGCGGGGGGGGCCCCGGGGAGCTGTTTTTT.